This T cell receptor beta chain was captured by sequencing in a study of early T cells in non-severe SARS-CoV-2 infection. Study as a whole: Bulk RNA isolated from unsorted whole blood underwent sequencing; chains were not paired.

Overall study findings and caveats: Matches to VDJdb favored anti-spike CD8 responses and missed private and CD4 specificities.

Researchers attached unique molecular identifiers to individual cDNA molecules. TCRdb re-analysed the 5' RACE reads in MiXCR, keeping a single row per CDR3 protein. The sample records 74,000 or so distinct CDR3 sequences, approximately 10% being singletons. The table lists this clonotype with many counts. Its antigen is not known. Per germline, CDR1 SNHLY and CDR2 FYNNEI. The CDR3 totals 12 residues. V gave up 6 bases and J gave up 6 bases; unmatched junction bases: 2. The chain is built from TRBV2 and TRBJ2-3, with TRBD1 identical over 8 bases. This TCR derives from an adult who was a healthcare worker with PCR-confirmed SARS-CoV-2 infection or an uninfected control (not recorded which). Sequencing was carried out using whole blood. The CDR3 region is CASRHRGDTQYF. For the CDR3, the DNA is TGTGCCAGCAGGCACAGGGGGGATACGCAGTATTTT.